The next 2 T cell receptor beta chains were all read from a single sample in a study of spatial heterogeneity in lung cancer. Stated time point: sample taken at primary tumor resection. Tumor, nontumor lung or frozen PBMC supplied whole RNA, sequenced without sorting. TCRdb processed the 5' RACE reads anew with MiXCR; each CDR3 protein has one entry. Found here are more than 30,000 distinct CDR3 sequences, around 5.8% of them singletons; the top ten hold around a tenth. The specimen comprised PBMCs, sampled at surgery. The receptors here all came from a male donor with early-stage non-small cell lung cancer.

Ten or more counts support this clonotype. The chain carries TRBV5-6 and TRBJ1-2; the D is unclear. The germline V and J ends were trimmed by 1 base and 3 bases, with 10 bases remaining between them. Looked up from germline, CDR1 is SGHDT and CDR2 is YYEEEE. The CDR3 contains 14 residues. CDR3 in DNA: TGTGCCAGCAGCTTGAGTACCAGTTACTATGGCTACACCTTC. This gives the protein CASSLSTSYYGYTF.

This clonotype was observed at least ten times. The J gene is TRBJ1-1, the V gene TRBV5-1; D remains ambiguous. Germline V gene sequence: CDR1 SGHRS, CDR2 YFSETQ. CDR3 length: 15 residues. Trimming took 4 bases from V and 5 from J, leaving 18 bases between them. The CDR3 sequence: CASSLFTPGQTEAFF. As DNA, the CDR3 is TGCGCCAGCAGCCTTTTTACCCCCGGGCAAACTGAAGCTTTCTTT.